A single sample gave rise to the 5 T cell receptor beta chains below, sequenced in a study of cytomegalovirus exposure and HLA in healthy donors. The PCR had 60 Vbeta and 13 Jbeta primers. The data were produced by immunoSEQ multiplex PCR, yet TCRdb's version contains in-frame clones alone and is incomplete. Counted here are some 180,000 clones, about 80% occurring once; the ten biggest clones make up roughly 1.5%. Sample: PBMCs. These receptors all stem from a young man in good health and CMV-seronegative.

The rearrangement uses TRBV11-3 and TRBJ2-7, with D possibly being TRBD1 (6 bases). CDR1 and CDR2 from the germline V gene are SGHNT and YENEEA. V was clipped by 5 bases and J by 1 base, with 15 bases between them. This CDR3 region has 15 residues. CDR3 in DNA: TGTGCCAGCAGCCCCAATCGGGACAAATCCTACGAGCAGTACTTC. Its protein product is CASSPNRDKSYEQYF. The complete variable domain, with remaining parts taken from reference TRBV11-3 and TRBJ2-7, reads EAGVVQSPRYKIIEKKQPVAFWCNPISGHNTLYWYLQNLGQGPELLIRYENEEAVDDSQLPKDRFSAERLKGVDSTLKIQPAELGDSAVYLCASSPNRDKSYEQYFGPGTRLTVT.

This clone was counted between two and nine times. The V gene is TRBV19, the J gene TRBJ1-2; D perhaps matches TRBD1 (5 bases). The CDR3 is 14 amino acids. Trimming removed 1 base from V and 7 bases from J, with 13 bases in between. Germline CDR1 and CDR2: LNHDA and SQIVND (reference sequence). In DNA form, the CDR3 reads TGTGCCAGTAGTATAGTTTCACAGGCCCCTGGCTACACCTTC. This encodes CASSIVSQAPGYTF.

This chain links TRBV19 with TRBJ2-3, with D hard to call. From germline, CDR1 is LNHDA and CDR2 SQIVND (reference sequence). This CDR3 is built from 15 residues. Trimming removed 0 bases at V and 2 bases at J, with 9 bases between. CDR3 nucleotide sequence: TGTGCCAGTAGTATAGATCTAGTAACCACAGATACGCAGTATTTT. Translating gives CASSIDLVTTDTQYF.

This clone was counted once. This chain joins TRBV27 and TRBJ1-5; D not certain. This CDR3 contains 14 residues. Trimming removed 8 bases from V and 2 bases from J, with 13 bases in between. Looked up from germline, CDR1 is MNHEY and CDR2 is SMNVEV (reference sequence). Written as DNA, the CDR3 is TGTGCCAGCTCTAAAGGAGGTGGCAATCAGCCCCAGCATTTT. Amino acid sequence: CASSKGGGNQPQHF.

CDR3 residues: CAWSETGYTDTQYF. In DNA form, the CDR3 reads TGTGCCTGGAGCGAGACTGGCTACACAGATACGCAGTATTTT. The V and J genes are TRBV30 and TRBJ2-3; D not certain. Germline V gene data show CDR1 as GTSNPN and CDR2 as SVGIG (reference sequence). The CDR3 has 14 amino acids. The germline V and J ends were trimmed by 3 bases and 2 bases, with 12 bases remaining between them.